This T cell receptor (beta chain) originates from a study of T cell repertoires in cytomegalovirus infection. Study as a whole: Use of recently identified HLA-C-restricted and well-studied HLA-B-restricted CMV epitopes was part of the study. Signatures in public TCR beta sequences pointed to both CMV infection and matching HLA type.

Germline CDR1 reads SGHTA; CDR2 reads FQGTGA. There are 12 residues in the CDR3. V lost 5 bases and J lost 5, with 7 bases in between. Overall study results and limits: Dominating the ex vivo response were HLA-C-restricted CMV-specific TCR beta clonotypes. CMV carriers with the relevant HLA were identified by cumulative public TCR beta family frequency.

About this clonotype itself: Its antigen is as yet unknown.

TCRdb fed the reads into MiXCR, producing one record per CDR3 protein. Among a few hundred thousand distinct CDR3 sequences, around 35% were seen once, and the ten largest hold 15% to 20%. The sample consisted of cultured PBMCs, taken from culture after CMV antigen stimulation. J is TRBJ2-1 and V is TRBV7-3; D remains ambiguous. The TCR comes from a human donor in good health (CMV status not recorded). Some clones in this sample may be carry-over from other donors' samples. The chain's CDR3 is CASSNSNNEQFF. In DNA, the CDR3 is TGTGCCAGCAGCAATTCCAACAATGAGCAGTTCTTC.